These 13 T cell receptor beta chains were sequenced from one sample in a study of cytomegalovirus exposure and HLA in healthy donors. PCR involved 60 Vbeta and 13 Jbeta primers. Method: immunoSEQ multiplex PCR; TCRdb's copy keeps in-frame clones and lacks some. The sample data list around 130,000 clones. Sequenced: PBMCs. The receptor set was obtained from a woman aged 55-75 years in good health and CMV-seronegative.

CDR3 amino acids: CASSLGTGLRYNSPLHF. For the CDR3, the DNA is TGTGCCAGCAGTTTAGGGACAGGTCTAAGATATAATTCACCCCTCCACTTT. The chain uses TRBV28 and TRBJ1-6; 8 nucleotides match TRBD1. Germline V lookup: CDR1 MDHEN, CDR2 SYDVKM. The CDR3 runs 17 residues. Trimming took 2 bases from V and 4 from J; bases not matched to a gene: 7.

DNA for the CDR3: TGTGCCAGCAGTTACCCGGGACAGGGAAGGGGTGAAAAACTGTTTTTT. This sequence encodes CASSYPGQGRGEKLFF. This chain connects TRBV6-6 to TRBJ1-4; 9 bases align to TRBD1. The trim removed 2 bases at V and 7 bases at J, leaving 8 bases unmatched. This CDR3 is 16 amino acids long. From germline, CDR1 is MNHNY and CDR2 SVGAGI (reference sequence).

J is TRBJ2-2 and V is TRBV5-5; D possibly corresponds to TRBD2 (6 bases). Germline V gene lookup returns CDR1 SGHKS and CDR2 YYEKEE (reference sequence). V was clipped by 4 bases and J by 7 bases, with 17 bases between them. The CDR3 spans 15 residues. For the CDR3, the DNA is TGTGCCAGCAGCGTCAGAGGGACTGCCCACGGGGAGCTGTTTTTT. Encoded protein: CASSVRGTAHGELFF.

CDR3 residues: CASSQGEDSPSYEQYF. CDR3 coding DNA: TGTGCCAGCAGCCAAGGGGAAGACAGTCCCTCCTACGAGCAGTACTTC. V is TRBV4-2 and J is TRBJ2-7, with D perhaps TRBD1 (5 bases). The CDR3 loop spans 16 amino acids. Germline CDR1 reads LGHNA; CDR2 reads YNFKEQ. The V end was cut by 1 base, the J end by 0 bases, with 13 bases between.

CDR3 nucleotides: TGTGCCAGCAGAGATGGGACAGGGGAGCTGGCTGGGGAGCTGTTTTTT. This encodes CASRDGTGELAGELFF. J is TRBJ2-2 and V is TRBV5-6; 10 bases agree with TRBD1. Trimming cost V 5 bases and J 8 bases; bases outside gene matches: 12. The CDR3 has 16 amino acids. Germline CDR1 SGHDT, CDR2 YYEEEE.

In nucleotides, the CDR3 is TGTGCCAGCAGCGTAGACGGGACAGGAGAATACAATGAGCAGTTCTTC. The encoded protein is CASSVDGTGEYNEQFF. This chain joins TRBV9 and TRBJ2-1, with TRBD1 identical over 8 bases. Losses at the gene ends were 0 bases for V and 4 bases for J; bases not matched to a gene: 6. Germline V CDR1 and CDR2: SGDLS, YYNGEE. The CDR3 extends over 16 amino acids.

The chain employs TRBV27 and TRBJ2-7; D possibly corresponds to TRBD1 (6 bases). The CDR3 has 15 amino acids. Trimming left V 3 bases short and J 10 bases short, with 22 bases between. Germline V gene lookup returns CDR1 MNHEY and CDR2 SMNVEV (reference sequence). The CDR3 DNA reads as TGTGCCAGCAGTTTTTCCGGGACACCACCTACGGAACAGTACTTC. Translating it yields CASSFSGTPPTEQYF.

V and J are TRBV5-1 and TRBJ2-1; 11 bases align to TRBD2. V trimming: 6 bases; J trimming: 8 bases; junction bases outside the gene matches: 10. This CDR3 is 15 amino acids long. Germline CDR1 and CDR2: SGHRS and YFSETQ. CDR3 amino acids: CASTTLAGGPDEQFF. In nucleotides, the CDR3 is TGCGCCAGCACCACGTTAGCGGGGGGGCCTGATGAGCAGTTCTTC.

J is TRBJ2-5 and V is TRBV6-1; 14 nucleotides line up with TRBD2. The junction had 11 bases not matched to a gene; V was cut back by 6 bases and J by 14 bases. Germline values: CDR1 MNHNS, CDR2 SASEGT. There are 14 residues in the CDR3. The chain's CDR3 is CASRRGLAGVPPYF. CDR3 nucleotides: TGTGCCAGCAGGAGGGGACTAGCGGGGGTCCCTCCCTACTTC.

The rearrangement links TRBV5-4 to TRBJ1-1; 8 bases are shared with TRBD1. CDR3 length: 15 residues. CDR1 is SGHNT and CDR2 is YYREEE in the germline V gene (reference sequence). V was clipped by 4 bases and J by 2 bases; unmatched bases: 7. CDR3 amino acids: CASSPQGAGNTEAFF. Here the CDR3 DNA reads TGTGCCAGCAGCCCCCAGGGGGCTGGTAACACTGAAGCTTTCTTT.

The J gene is TRBJ2-7, the V gene TRBV29-1; 10 bases match TRBD2. The germline CDR1 and CDR2 sequences are SQVTM and ANQGSEA. V shed 4 bases, J shed 6 bases, and the junction held 9 bases outside the gene matches. The CDR3 loop spans 14 amino acids. As DNA, the CDR3 is TGCAGCGTTGGGGCCCTAGCGGGAGCAGTCGAGCAGTACTTC. The encoded protein is CSVGALAGAVEQYF.

This chain connects TRBV6-5 to TRBJ1-2; D is uncertain. The CDR3 is 13 amino acids. Trimming took 6 bases from V and 8 from J, leaving 16 bases between them. Germline V gene lookup returns CDR1 MNHEY and CDR2 SVGAGI. CDR3 DNA: TGTGCCAGCAGCCGCCGACCCACCGGGGGCTACACCTTC. Translation: CASSRRPTGGYTF.

The chain uses TRBV11-2 and TRBJ2-7; the D gene is possibly TRBD2 (6 bases). The germline gives CDR1 SGHAT, CDR2 FQNNGV. This CDR3 spans 14 amino acids. Trimming left V 0 bases short and J 9 bases short, with 15 bases between. The CDR3 loop reads CASSLDLPGLRQYF. The CDR3, as DNA: TGTGCCAGCAGCTTAGATCTGCCAGGACTAAGGCAGTACTTC.